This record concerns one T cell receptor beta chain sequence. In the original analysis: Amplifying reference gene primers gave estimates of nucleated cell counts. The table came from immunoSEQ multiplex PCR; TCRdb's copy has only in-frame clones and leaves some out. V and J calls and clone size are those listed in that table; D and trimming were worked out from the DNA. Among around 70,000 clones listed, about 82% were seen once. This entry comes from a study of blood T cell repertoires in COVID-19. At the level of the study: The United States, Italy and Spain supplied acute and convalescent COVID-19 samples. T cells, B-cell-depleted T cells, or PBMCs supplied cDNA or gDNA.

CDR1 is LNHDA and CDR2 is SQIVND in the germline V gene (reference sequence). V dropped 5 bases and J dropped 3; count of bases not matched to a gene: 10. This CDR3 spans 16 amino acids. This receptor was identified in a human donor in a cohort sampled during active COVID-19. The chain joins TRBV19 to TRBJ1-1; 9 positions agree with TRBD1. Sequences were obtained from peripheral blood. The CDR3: CASSAAPDRGYTEAFF. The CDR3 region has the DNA TGTGCCAGTAGTGCCGCTCCGGACAGGGGTTACACTGAAGCTTTCTTT.